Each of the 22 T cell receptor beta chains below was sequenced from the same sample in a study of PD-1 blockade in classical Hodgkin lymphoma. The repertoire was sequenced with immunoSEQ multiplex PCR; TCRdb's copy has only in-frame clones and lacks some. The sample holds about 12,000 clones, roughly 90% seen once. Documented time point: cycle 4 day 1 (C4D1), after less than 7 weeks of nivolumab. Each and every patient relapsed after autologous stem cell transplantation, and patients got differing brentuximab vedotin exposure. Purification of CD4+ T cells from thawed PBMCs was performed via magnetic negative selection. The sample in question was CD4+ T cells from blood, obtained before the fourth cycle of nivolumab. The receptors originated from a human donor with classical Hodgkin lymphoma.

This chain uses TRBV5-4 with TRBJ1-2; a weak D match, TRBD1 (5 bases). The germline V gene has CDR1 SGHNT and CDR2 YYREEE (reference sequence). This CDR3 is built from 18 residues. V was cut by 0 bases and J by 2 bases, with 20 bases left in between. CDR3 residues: CASSLGSTAGLRNYGYTF. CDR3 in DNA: TGTGCCAGCAGCTTGGGGTCGACAGCCGGACTTAGGAACTATGGCTACACCTTC.

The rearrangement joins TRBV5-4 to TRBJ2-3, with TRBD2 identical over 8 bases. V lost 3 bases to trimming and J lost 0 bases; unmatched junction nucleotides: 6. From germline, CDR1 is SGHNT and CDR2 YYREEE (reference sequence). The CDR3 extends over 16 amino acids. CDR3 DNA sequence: TGTGCCAGCAGCTCTACAGCGGGAGCGAGCACAGATACGCAGTATTTT. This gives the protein CASSSTAGASTDTQYF.

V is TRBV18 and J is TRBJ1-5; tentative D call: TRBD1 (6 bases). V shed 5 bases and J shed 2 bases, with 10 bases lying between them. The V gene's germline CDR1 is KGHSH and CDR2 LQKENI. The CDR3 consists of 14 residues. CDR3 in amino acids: CASSLQGGNQPQHF. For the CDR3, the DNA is TGTGCCAGCTCATTACAGGGCGGCAATCAGCCCCAGCATTTT.

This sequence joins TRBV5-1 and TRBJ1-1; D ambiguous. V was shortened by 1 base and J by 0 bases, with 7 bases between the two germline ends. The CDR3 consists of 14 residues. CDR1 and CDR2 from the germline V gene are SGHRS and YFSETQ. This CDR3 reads CASSLLGVNTEAFF. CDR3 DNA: TGCGCCAGCAGCTTGCTCGGGGTGAACACTGAAGCTTTCTTT.

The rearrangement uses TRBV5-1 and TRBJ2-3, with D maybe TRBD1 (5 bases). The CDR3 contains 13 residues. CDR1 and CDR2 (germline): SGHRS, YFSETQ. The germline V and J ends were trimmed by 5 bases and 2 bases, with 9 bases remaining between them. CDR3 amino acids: CASRQAPTDTQYF. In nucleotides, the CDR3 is TGCGCCAGCAGACAGGCCCCCACAGATACGCAGTATTTT. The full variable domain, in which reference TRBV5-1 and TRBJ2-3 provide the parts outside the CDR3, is KAGVTQTPRYLIKTRGQQVTLSCSPISGHRSVSWYQQTPGQGLQFLFEYFSETQRNKGNFPGRFSGRQFSNSRSEMNVSTLELGDSALYLCASRQAPTDTQYFGPGTRLTVL.

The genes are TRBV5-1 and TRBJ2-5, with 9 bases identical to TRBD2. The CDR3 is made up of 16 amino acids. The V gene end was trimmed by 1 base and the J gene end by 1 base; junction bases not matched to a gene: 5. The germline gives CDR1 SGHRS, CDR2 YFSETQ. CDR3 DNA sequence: TGCGCCAGCAGCTTGAGTAGTAGCGGGGGCCAAGAGACCCAGTACTTC. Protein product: CASSLSSSGGQETQYF.

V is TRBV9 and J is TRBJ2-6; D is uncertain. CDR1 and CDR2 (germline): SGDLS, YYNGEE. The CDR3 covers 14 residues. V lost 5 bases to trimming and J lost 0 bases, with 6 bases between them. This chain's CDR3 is CASSTYSGANVLTF. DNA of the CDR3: TGTGCCAGCAGTACTTACTCTGGGGCCAACGTCCTGACTTTC.

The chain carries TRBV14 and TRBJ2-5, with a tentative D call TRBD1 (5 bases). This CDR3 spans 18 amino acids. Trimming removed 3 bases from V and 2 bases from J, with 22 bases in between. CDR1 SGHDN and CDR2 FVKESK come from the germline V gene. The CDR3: CASSQIKTLRVNQETQYF. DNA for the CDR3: TGTGCCAGCAGCCAGATCAAGACACTCAGGGTTAATCAAGAGACCCAGTACTTC.

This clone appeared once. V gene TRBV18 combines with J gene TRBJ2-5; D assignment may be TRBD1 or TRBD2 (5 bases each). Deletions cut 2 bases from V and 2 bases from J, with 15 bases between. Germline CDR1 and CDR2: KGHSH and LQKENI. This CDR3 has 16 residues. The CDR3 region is CASSPEFRDGQETQYF. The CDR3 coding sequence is TGTGCCAGCTCACCAGAATTCCGGGACGGGCAAGAGACCCAGTACTTC.

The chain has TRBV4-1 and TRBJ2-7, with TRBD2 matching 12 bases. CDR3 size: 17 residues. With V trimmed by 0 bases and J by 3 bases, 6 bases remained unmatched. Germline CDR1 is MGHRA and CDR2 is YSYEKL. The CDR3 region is CASSQDRTSGNIYEQYF. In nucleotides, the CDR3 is TGCGCCAGCAGCCAAGATAGGACTAGCGGGAATATCTACGAGCAGTACTTC.

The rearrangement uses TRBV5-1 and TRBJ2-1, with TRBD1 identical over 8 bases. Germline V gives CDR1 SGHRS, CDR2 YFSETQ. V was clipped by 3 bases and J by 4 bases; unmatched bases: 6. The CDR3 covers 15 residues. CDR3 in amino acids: CASSSGQGEYNEQFF. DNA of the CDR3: TGCGCCAGCAGCTCTGGACAGGGAGAATACAATGAGCAGTTCTTC.

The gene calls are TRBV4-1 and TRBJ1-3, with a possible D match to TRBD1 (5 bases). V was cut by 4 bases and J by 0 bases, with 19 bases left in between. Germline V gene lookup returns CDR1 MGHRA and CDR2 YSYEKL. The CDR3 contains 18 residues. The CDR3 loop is CASSLIEGRGLSGNTIYF. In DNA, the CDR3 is TGCGCCAGCAGCCTAATCGAAGGCCGGGGACTCTCTGGAAACACCATATATTTT.

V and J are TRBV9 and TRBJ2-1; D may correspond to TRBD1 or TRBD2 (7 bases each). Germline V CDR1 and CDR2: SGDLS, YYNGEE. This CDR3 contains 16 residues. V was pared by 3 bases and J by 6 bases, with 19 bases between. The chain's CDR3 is CASSARQGGGGNEQFF. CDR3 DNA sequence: TGTGCCAGCAGCGCCCGACAGGGAGGGGGGGGCAATGAGCAGTTCTTC.

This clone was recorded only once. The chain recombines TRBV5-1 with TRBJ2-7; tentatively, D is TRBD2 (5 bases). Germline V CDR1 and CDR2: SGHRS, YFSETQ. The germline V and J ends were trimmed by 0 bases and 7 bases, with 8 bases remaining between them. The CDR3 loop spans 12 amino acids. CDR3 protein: CASSLERGEQYF. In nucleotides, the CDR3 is TGCGCCAGCAGCTTGGAAAGAGGGGAGCAGTACTTC.

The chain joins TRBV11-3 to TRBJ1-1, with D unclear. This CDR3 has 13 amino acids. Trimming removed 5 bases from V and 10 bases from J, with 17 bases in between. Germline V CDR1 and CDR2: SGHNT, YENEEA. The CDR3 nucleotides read TGTGCCAGCAGCCCCATGTTCGGGGTTCCAGCTTTCTTT. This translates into CASSPMFGVPAFF.

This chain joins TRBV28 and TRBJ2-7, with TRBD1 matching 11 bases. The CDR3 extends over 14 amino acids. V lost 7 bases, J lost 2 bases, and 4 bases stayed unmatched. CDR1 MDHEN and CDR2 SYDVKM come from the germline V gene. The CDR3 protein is CASNTGQGAYEQYF. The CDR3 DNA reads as TGTGCCAGCAATACGGGACAGGGGGCCTACGAGCAGTACTTC.

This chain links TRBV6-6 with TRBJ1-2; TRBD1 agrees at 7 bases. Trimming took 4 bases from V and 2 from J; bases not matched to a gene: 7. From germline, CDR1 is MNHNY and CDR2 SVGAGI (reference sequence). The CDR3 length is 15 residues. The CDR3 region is CASSSWTGDNYGYTF. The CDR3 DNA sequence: TGTGCCAGCAGTTCTTGGACAGGAGACAACTATGGCTACACCTTC.

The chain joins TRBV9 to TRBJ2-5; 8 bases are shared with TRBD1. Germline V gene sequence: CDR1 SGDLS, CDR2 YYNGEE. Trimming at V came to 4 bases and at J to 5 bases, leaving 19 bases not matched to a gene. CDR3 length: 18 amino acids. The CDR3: CASSPAIFGTGGGETQYF. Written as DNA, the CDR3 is TGTGCCAGCAGCCCAGCTATCTTCGGGACAGGAGGGGGGGAGACCCAGTACTTC.

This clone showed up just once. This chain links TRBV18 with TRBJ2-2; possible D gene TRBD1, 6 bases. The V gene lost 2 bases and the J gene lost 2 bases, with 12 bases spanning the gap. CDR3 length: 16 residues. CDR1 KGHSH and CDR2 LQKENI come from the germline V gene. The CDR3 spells CASSPGGPGNTGELFF. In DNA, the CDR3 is TGTGCCAGCTCACCAGGGGGCCCCGGTAACACCGGGGAGCTGTTTTTT.

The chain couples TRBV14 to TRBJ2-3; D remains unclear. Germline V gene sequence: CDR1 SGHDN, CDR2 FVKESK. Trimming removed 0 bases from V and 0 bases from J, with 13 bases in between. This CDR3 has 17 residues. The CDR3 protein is CASSQDSPTPSTDTQYF. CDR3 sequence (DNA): TGTGCCAGCAGCCAAGATTCACCCACTCCCAGCACAGATACGCAGTATTTT.

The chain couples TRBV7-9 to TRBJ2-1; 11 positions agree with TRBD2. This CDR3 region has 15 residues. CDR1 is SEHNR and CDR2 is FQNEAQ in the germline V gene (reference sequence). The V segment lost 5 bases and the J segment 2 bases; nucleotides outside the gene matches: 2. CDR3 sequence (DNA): TGTGCCAGCAGCAAGACTAGCGGGACCTACAATGAGCAGTTCTTC. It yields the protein CASSKTSGTYNEQFF.

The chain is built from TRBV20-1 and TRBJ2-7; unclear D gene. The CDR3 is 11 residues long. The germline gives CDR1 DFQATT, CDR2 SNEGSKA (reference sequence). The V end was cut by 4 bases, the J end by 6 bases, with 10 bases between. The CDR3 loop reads CSAIDLTEQYF. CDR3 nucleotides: TGCAGTGCTATTGACCTCACCGAGCAGTACTTC.